The 2 T cell receptor beta chains below all came from one sample that was sequenced in a study of T cell responses to AZD1222 COVID-19 vaccine. TCRdb's table, derived via immunoSEQ multiplex PCR, lists solely in-frame clones and lacks some. The sample comprises around 76,000 clones, 80% to 85% of which are singletons, and about 10% rests with the top ten. The sequences come from peripheral blood, collected on day 0 of AZD1222 vaccination. The source is an adult in good health.

The chain is built from TRBV28 and TRBJ1-2; D might be TRBD1 (5 bases). Germline V gene sequence: CDR1 MDHEN, CDR2 SYDVKM. The V and J ends lost 3 bases and 0 bases respectively, with 8 bases between them. CDR3 length: 14 residues. CDR3 amino acids: CASSFGTTNYGYTF. The DNA of the CDR3 is TGTGCCAGCAGTTTCGGGACCACTAACTATGGCTACACCTTC.

The V and J genes are TRBV12-3 or TRBV12-4 and TRBJ2-3; D perhaps matches TRBD1 (5 bases). The CDR3 loop spans 12 amino acids. Trimming took off 6 bases at V and 4 bases at J, with 8 bases between the two ends. For the CDR3, the DNA is TGTGCCAGCAGGCAGGGCTCAGATACGCAGTATTTT. It yields the protein CASRQGSDTQYF.